A selection of T cell receptor beta chains follows, all from one sample in a study of cytomegalovirus exposure and HLA in healthy donors. Only in-frame clones appear in the TCRdb table, and some are missing; sequencing was by immunoSEQ multiplex PCR. The sample carries about 120,000 clones, around 74% recorded once. Sequenced material: PBMCs. The receptors derive from a man in his 60s in good health and CMV-seropositive. Both conserved end residues are part of each CDR3. Each record gives: CDR3 protein, CDR3 DNA, V gene, D gene, clone size, CDR3 length, J gene. The D gene is left open where the match is weak. The size of a clone is reported for some rows only, either as once, few or many, or as a class for expanded clones.

cdr3_aa: CASSFGTVIQLGSNEQFF
cdr3_nt: TGTGCCAGCAGCTTCGGGACAGTCATCCAGTTAGGGTCCAATGAGCAGTTCTTC
v_call: TRBV11-2
d_call: TRBD1
clone_size: NA
cdr3_length: 18
j_call: TRBJ2-1

cdr3_aa: CASSPTSLPWELFF
cdr3_nt: TGTGCCAGTAGCCCGACTAGCTTACCTTGGGAGCTGTTTTTT
v_call: TRBV19
d_call: TRBD2
clone_size: NA
cdr3_length: 14
j_call: TRBJ2-2

cdr3_aa: CAIARKGAPAYF
cdr3_nt: TGTGCCATCGCTCGAAAAGGGGCCCCGGCGTACTTC
v_call: TRBV28
d_call: NA
clone_size: NA
cdr3_length: 12
j_call: TRBJ2-7

cdr3_aa: CASERDYGYTF
cdr3_nt: TGTGCCAGCGAGAGAGACTATGGCTACACCTTC
v_call: TRBV19
d_call: NA
clone_size: NA
cdr3_length: 11
j_call: TRBJ1-2

cdr3_aa: CASSGGEIYGYTF
cdr3_nt: TGTGCCAGCAGCGGAGGAGAGATCTATGGCTACACCTTC
v_call: TRBV5-6
d_call: NA
clone_size: NA
cdr3_length: 13
j_call: TRBJ1-2

cdr3_aa: CASRTRLAGDYNEQFF
cdr3_nt: TGTGCCAGCAGGACGCGCCTAGCGGGAGATTACAATGAGCAGTTCTTC
v_call: TRBV6-6
d_call: TRBD2
clone_size: NA
cdr3_length: 16
j_call: TRBJ2-1

cdr3_aa: CASSPILELASGNTIYF
cdr3_nt: TGTGCCAGCTCACCGATCCTGGAGCTTGCCTCTGGAAACACCATATATTTT
v_call: TRBV18
d_call: NA
clone_size: NA
cdr3_length: 17
j_call: TRBJ1-3

cdr3_aa: CASSQGPSSEQYF
cdr3_nt: TGCGCCAGCAGCCAAGGCCCTAGCAGCGAGCAGTACTTC
v_call: TRBV4-1
d_call: NA
clone_size: NA
cdr3_length: 13
j_call: TRBJ2-7

cdr3_aa: CASSAQGVKANTEAFF
cdr3_nt: TGTGCCAGCAGTGCACAGGGGGTTAAAGCGAACACTGAAGCTTTCTTT
v_call: TRBV2
d_call: TRBD1
clone_size: few
cdr3_length: 16
j_call: TRBJ1-1

cdr3_aa: CASSGTSGGWNEQFF
cdr3_nt: TGTGCCAGCAGCGGGACTAGCGGGGGCTGGAATGAGCAGTTCTTC
v_call: TRBV28
d_call: TRBD2
clone_size: NA
cdr3_length: 15
j_call: TRBJ2-1

cdr3_aa: CASSDYSRGSPLHF
cdr3_nt: TGTGCCAGCAGTGACTACTCCCGAGGTTCACCCCTCCACTTT
v_call: TRBV6-4
d_call: NA
clone_size: NA
cdr3_length: 14
j_call: TRBJ1-6

cdr3_aa: CASSLKTGGYEQYF
cdr3_nt: TGTGCCAGCTCACTCAAGACAGGGGGATACGAGCAGTACTTC
v_call: TRBV18
d_call: TRBD1
clone_size: NA
cdr3_length: 14
j_call: TRBJ2-7

cdr3_aa: CASRPGQGATVTF
cdr3_nt: TGTGCCAGTAGGCCGGGACAGGGGGCGACGGTCACCTTC
v_call: TRBV19
d_call: TRBD1
clone_size: many
cdr3_length: 13
j_call: TRBJ1-2

cdr3_aa: CASSSPGLAGGPQYF
cdr3_nt: TGTGCCAGCAGTTCACCGGGACTAGCGGGAGGGCCTCAGTACTTC
v_call: TRBV2
d_call: TRBD2
clone_size: NA
cdr3_length: 15
j_call: TRBJ2-7

cdr3_aa: CASSFAAWYRDTEAFF
cdr3_nt: TGTGCCAGCAGCTTCGCCGCATGGTACAGGGACACTGAAGCTTTCTTT
v_call: TRBV11-2
d_call: NA
clone_size: once
cdr3_length: 16
j_call: TRBJ1-1

cdr3_aa: CASSLFWGQGYTF
cdr3_nt: TGTGCCAGCAGCTTGTTCTGGGGGCAGGGCTACACCTTC
v_call: TRBV5-6
d_call: NA
clone_size: NA
cdr3_length: 13
j_call: TRBJ1-2

cdr3_aa: CASSETRGTGFYEQYF
cdr3_nt: TGCGCCAGCAGCGAAACCCGGGGGACGGGGTTCTACGAGCAGTACTTC
v_call: TRBV10-1
d_call: NA
clone_size: NA
cdr3_length: 16
j_call: TRBJ2-7

cdr3_aa: CASPLTATNTGELFF
cdr3_nt: TGTGCCAGCCCCTTGACAGCCACGAACACCGGGGAGCTGTTTTTT
v_call: TRBV7-8
d_call: NA
clone_size: NA
cdr3_length: 15
j_call: TRBJ2-2

cdr3_aa: CAAHRGGAQNTIYF
cdr3_nt: TGTGCCGCTCATCGGGGGGGGGCCCAAAACACCATATATTTT
v_call: TRBV2
d_call: NA
clone_size: NA
cdr3_length: 14
j_call: TRBJ1-3

cdr3_aa: CASSDFRDRGLNTEAFF
cdr3_nt: TGTGCCAGCAGTGACTTCCGGGACAGGGGCTTGAACACTGAAGCTTTCTTT
v_call: TRBV2
d_call: TRBD1
clone_size: NA
cdr3_length: 17
j_call: TRBJ1-1

cdr3_aa: CASSKGRGPVDTQYF
cdr3_nt: TGTGCCAGCAGTAAGGGAAGGGGGCCAGTAGATACGCAGTATTTT
v_call: TRBV11-3
d_call: TRBD1
clone_size: NA
cdr3_length: 15
j_call: TRBJ2-3

cdr3_aa: CASSIHQGNTGELFF
cdr3_nt: TGTGCCAGTAGTATTCACCAGGGGAACACCGGGGAGCTGTTTTTT
v_call: TRBV19
d_call: NA
clone_size: NA
cdr3_length: 15
j_call: TRBJ2-2

cdr3_aa: CASSAGQTYEQYF
cdr3_nt: TGTGCCAGCAGTGCTGGACAGACCTACGAGCAGTACTTC
v_call: TRBV6-1
d_call: NA
clone_size: NA
cdr3_length: 13
j_call: TRBJ2-7